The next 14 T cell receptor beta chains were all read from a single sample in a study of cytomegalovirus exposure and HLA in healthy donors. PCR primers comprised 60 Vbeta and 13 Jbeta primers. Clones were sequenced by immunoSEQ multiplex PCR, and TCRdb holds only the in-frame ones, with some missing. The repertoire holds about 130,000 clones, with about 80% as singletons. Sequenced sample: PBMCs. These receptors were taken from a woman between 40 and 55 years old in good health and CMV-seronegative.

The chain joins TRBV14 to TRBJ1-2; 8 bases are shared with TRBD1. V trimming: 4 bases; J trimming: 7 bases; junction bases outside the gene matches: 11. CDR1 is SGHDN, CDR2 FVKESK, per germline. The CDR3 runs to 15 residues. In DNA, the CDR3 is TGTGCCAGCAGCCGCGACAGGGGCTCCCTTGGTGGCTACACCTTC. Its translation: CASSRDRGSLGGYTF. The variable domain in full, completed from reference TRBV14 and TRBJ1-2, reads EAGVTQFPSHSVIEKGQTVTLRCDPISGHDNLYWYRRVMGKEIKFLLHFVKESKQDESGMPNNRFLAERTGGTYSTLKVQPAELEDSGVYFCASSRDRGSLGGYTFGSGTRLTVV.

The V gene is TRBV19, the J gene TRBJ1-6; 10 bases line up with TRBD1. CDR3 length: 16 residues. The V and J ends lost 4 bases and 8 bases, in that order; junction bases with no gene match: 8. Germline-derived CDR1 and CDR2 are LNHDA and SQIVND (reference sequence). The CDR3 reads CASSKRQGQGDSPLHF. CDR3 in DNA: TGTGCCAGTAGTAAACGACAAGGACAGGGGGATTCACCCCTCCACTTT.

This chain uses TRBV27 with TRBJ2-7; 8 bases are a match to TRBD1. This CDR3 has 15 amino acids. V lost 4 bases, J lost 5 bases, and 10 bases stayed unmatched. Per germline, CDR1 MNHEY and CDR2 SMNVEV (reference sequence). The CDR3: CASSSQRQGRHEQYF. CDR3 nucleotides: TGTGCCAGCAGTTCCCAACGACAGGGGAGACACGAGCAGTACTTC.

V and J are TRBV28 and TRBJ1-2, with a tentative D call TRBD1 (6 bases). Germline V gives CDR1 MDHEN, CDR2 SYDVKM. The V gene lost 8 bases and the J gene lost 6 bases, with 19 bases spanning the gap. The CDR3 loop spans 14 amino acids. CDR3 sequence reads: CASYPSGAIDGYTF. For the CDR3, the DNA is TGTGCCAGCTACCCTTCAGGGGCCATCGATGGCTACACCTTC.

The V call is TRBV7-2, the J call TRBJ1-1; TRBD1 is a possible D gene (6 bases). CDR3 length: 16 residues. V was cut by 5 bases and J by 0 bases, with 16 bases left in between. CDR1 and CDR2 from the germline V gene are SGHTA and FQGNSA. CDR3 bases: TGTGCCAGCAGCACCCATGAACAGGGCTTGAACACTGAAGCTTTCTTT. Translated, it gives CASSTHEQGLNTEAFF.

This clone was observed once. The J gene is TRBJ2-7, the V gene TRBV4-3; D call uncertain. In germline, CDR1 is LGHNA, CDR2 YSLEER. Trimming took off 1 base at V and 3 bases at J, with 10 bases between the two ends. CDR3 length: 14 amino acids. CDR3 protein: CASSQAFGNYEQYF. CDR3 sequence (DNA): TGCGCCAGCAGCCAAGCGTTCGGTAACTACGAGCAGTACTTC.

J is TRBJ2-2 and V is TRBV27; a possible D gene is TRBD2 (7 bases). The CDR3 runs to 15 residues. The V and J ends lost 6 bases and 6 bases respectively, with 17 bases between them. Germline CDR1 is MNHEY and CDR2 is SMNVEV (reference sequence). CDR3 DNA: TGTGCCAGCAGGCCGACAGGCGGGGGAGCCGGGGAGCTGTTTTTT. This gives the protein CASRPTGGGAGELFF.

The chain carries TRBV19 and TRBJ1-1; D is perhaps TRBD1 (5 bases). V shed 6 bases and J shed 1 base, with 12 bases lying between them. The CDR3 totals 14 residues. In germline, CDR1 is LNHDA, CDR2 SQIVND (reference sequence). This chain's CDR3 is CASRPLTGNTEAFF. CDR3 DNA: TGTGCCAGTAGACCACTTACAGGGAACACTGAAGCTTTCTTT.

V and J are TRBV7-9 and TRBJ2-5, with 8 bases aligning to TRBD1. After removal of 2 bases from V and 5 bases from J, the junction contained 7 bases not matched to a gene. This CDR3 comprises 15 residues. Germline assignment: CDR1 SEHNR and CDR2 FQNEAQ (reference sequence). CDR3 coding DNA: TGTGCCAGCAGCTTATGGACAGGGAAGGTGGAGACCCAGTACTTC. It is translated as CASSLWTGKVETQYF.

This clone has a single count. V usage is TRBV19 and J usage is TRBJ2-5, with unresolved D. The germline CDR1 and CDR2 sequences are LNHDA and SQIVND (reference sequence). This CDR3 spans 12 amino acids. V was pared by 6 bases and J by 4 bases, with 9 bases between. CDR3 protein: CASRQSGETQYF. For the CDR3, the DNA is TGTGCCAGTAGGCAATCGGGAGAGACCCAGTACTTC. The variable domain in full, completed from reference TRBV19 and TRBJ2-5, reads DGGITQSPKYLFRKEGQNVTLSCEQNLNHDAMYWYRQDPGQGLRLIYYSQIVNDFQKGDIAEGYSVSREKKESFPLTVTSAQKNPTAFYLCASRQSGETQYFGPGTRLLVL.

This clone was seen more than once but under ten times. The CDR3 DNA is TGTGCCAGCAGCCAAGATGGTGTAGAGCTTAACACTGAAGCTTTCTTT. Protein product: CASSQDGVELNTEAFF. The rearrangement uses TRBV14 and TRBJ1-1; D uncertain. The V end was cut by 0 bases, the J end by 2 bases, with 13 bases between. This CDR3 has 16 residues. Germline-derived CDR1 and CDR2 are SGHDN and FVKESK.

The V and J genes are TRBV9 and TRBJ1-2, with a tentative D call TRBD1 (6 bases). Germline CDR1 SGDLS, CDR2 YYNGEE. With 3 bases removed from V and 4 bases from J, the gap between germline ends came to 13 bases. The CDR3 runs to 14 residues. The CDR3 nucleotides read TGTGCCAGCAGCGCGTCAGGGGTTGTCTATGGCTACACCTTC. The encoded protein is CASSASGVVYGYTF.

CDR3 DNA sequence: TGTGCCAGCAGCTTAGACCAGGTTGACATTCAGTACTTC. Its protein product is CASSLDQVDIQYF. The V call is TRBV7-6, the J call TRBJ2-4; D remains ambiguous. Deletions cut 1 base from V and 8 bases from J, with 9 bases between. The CDR3 runs 13 residues. From germline, CDR1 is SGHVS and CDR2 FNYEAQ.

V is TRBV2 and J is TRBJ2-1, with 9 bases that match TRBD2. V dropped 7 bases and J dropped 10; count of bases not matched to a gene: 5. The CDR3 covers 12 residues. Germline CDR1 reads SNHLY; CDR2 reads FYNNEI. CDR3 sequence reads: CASKIAGVEQFF. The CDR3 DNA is TGTGCCAGCAAGATAGCGGGAGTGGAGCAGTTCTTC. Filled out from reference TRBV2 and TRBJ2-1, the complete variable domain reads EPEVTQTPSHQVTQMGQEVILRCVPISNHLYFYWYRQILGQKVEFLVSFYNNEISEKSEIFDDQFSVERPDGSNFTLKIRSTKLEDSAMYFCASKIAGVEQFFGPGTRLTVL.